The present TCR beta chain was sequenced within a study of T cells in Graves' hyperthyroidism and ophthalmopathy. Using RNA transcripts as the source, TCR beta CDR3 regions were amplified. TCR CDR3 regions were first amplified by RT-PCR with HTBI primers. TCRdb re-called the multiplex PCR reads through MiXCR, storing one row per CDR3 protein. The table has approximately 590,000 distinct CDR3 sequences, under 60% seen once. The germline V gene encodes CDR1 LNHDA and CDR2 SQIVND (reference sequence). V was trimmed by 2 bases and J by 4 bases, leaving 14 bases between them. This CDR3 comprises 15 residues.

The sequence was obtained from a woman under 30 with Graves' hyperthyroidism. The V call is TRBV19, the J call TRBJ1-1, with a tentative D call TRBD1 (6 bases). The sequenced material came from peripheral blood or thyroid tissue (not recorded which). The CDR3 DNA follows: TGTGCCAGTAGTATAAAAACAGGGAGGGGCACTGAAGCTTTCTTT. Its protein is CASSIKTGRGTEAFF.